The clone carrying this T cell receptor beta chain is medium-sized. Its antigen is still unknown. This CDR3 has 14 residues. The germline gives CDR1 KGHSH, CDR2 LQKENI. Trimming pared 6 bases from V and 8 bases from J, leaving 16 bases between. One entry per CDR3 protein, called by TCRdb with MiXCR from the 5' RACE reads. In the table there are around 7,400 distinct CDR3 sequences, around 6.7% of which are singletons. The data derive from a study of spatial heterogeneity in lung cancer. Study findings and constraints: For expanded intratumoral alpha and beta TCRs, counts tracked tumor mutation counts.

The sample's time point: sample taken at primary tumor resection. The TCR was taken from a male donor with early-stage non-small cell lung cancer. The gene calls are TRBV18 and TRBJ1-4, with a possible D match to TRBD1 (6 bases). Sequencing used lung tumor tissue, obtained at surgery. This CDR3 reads CASSPGGRAEKLFF. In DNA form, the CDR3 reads TGTGCCAGCTCCCCCGGGGGCCGGGCGGAAAAACTGTTTTTT.